A selection of T cell receptor beta chains follows, all from one sample in a study of CD8 T cells in ankylosing spondylitis. TCRdb re-derived calls from the 5' RACE reads in MiXCR, one entry per CDR3 protein. The sample comprises over 450,000 distinct CDR3 sequences, 12% of which are singletons, and nearly 7% rests with the top ten. Material for sequencing was blood, either unsorted or a sorted T cell fraction (not recorded which). The source of these receptors is a male donor with ankylosing spondylitis. CDR3s include the opening cysteine and the closing phenylalanine or tryptophan. Each record gives: CDR3 length, D gene, V gene, J gene, clone size, CDR3 protein, CDR3 DNA. The D gene is left open where the match is weak. Clone size is shown for a subset of rows, as once, few, many or a class of expanded clone.

len: 15
d_gene: TRBD1
v_gene: TRBV24-1
j_gene: TRBJ2-2
abundance: -
CDR3aa: CATSEGTTGVGELFF
CDR3nt: TGTGCCACCAGTGAGGGAACTACAGGGGTCGGGGAGCTGTTTTTT

len: 15
d_gene: -
v_gene: TRBV5-4
j_gene: TRBJ1-2
abundance: -
CDR3aa: CASSPQGRANYGYTF
CDR3nt: TGTGCCAGCAGCCCGCAGGGGCGGGCTAACTATGGCTACACCTTC

len: 16
d_gene: -
v_gene: TRBV24-1
j_gene: TRBJ2-2
abundance: few
CDR3aa: CATSVAGASGTGELFF
CDR3nt: TGTGCCACCAGTGTGGCGGGGGCGTCGGGCACCGGGGAGCTGTTTTTT

len: 16
d_gene: -
v_gene: TRBV11-2
j_gene: TRBJ1-1
abundance: few
CDR3aa: CASSPKPDRMNTEAFF
CDR3nt: TGTGCCAGCAGCCCAAAGCCTGACAGGATGAACACTGAAGCTTTCTTT

len: 16
d_gene: TRBD1
v_gene: TRBV10-3
j_gene: TRBJ2-4
abundance: few
CDR3aa: CAISADRADIRNIQYF
CDR3nt: TGTGCCATCAGTGCCGACAGGGCCGACATACGGAACATTCAGTACTTC

len: 15
d_gene: -
v_gene: TRBV10-3
j_gene: TRBJ1-4
abundance: few
CDR3aa: CAISESEGTNEKLFF
CDR3nt: TGTGCCATCAGTGAGTCCGAAGGAACTAATGAAAAACTGTTTTTT

len: 14
d_gene: -
v_gene: TRBV6-2/TRBV6-3
j_gene: TRBJ2-5
abundance: few
CDR3aa: CATRVQAGRETQYF
CDR3nt: TGTGCCACTCGAGTCCAGGCGGGTCGGGAGACCCAGTACTTC

len: 15
d_gene: -
v_gene: TRBV29-1
j_gene: TRBJ2-3
abundance: many
CDR3aa: CSVEAPRGSTDTQYF
CDR3nt: TGCAGCGTTGAAGCTCCCCGCGGGAGCACAGATACGCAGTATTTT

len: 13
d_gene: TRBD1
v_gene: TRBV18
j_gene: TRBJ1-1
abundance: -
CDR3aa: CASSPGQGGRAFF
CDR3nt: TGTGCCAGCTCACCTGGACAGGGAGGTAGAGCTTTCTTT

len: 16
d_gene: TRBD1
v_gene: TRBV29-1
j_gene: TRBJ1-1
abundance: many
CDR3aa: CSVEGRDRPWGTEAFF
CDR3nt: TGCAGCGTTGAGGGGCGGGACAGGCCTTGGGGCACTGAAGCTTTCTTT

len: 13
d_gene: -
v_gene: TRBV18
j_gene: TRBJ1-1
abundance: few
CDR3aa: CASSPGGETEAFF
CDR3nt: TGTGCCAGCTCACCAGGTGGGGAGACTGAAGCTTTCTTT

len: 14
d_gene: TRBD2
v_gene: TRBV13
j_gene: TRBJ2-7
abundance: -
CDR3aa: CASSLQAGAREQYF
CDR3nt: TGTGCCAGCAGCTTACAAGCGGGGGCCCGTGAGCAGTACTTC

len: 15
d_gene: TRBD1
v_gene: TRBV14
j_gene: TRBJ2-7
abundance: few
CDR3aa: CASSLGQGPSYEQYF
CDR3nt: TGTGCCAGCAGCCTAGGACAGGGACCCTCGTACGAGCAGTACTTC

len: 14
d_gene: -
v_gene: TRBV7-2
j_gene: TRBJ1-3
abundance: -
CDR3aa: CASSIGVSGNTIYF
CDR3nt: TGTGCCAGCAGCATAGGGGTCTCTGGAAACACCATATATTTT

len: 15
d_gene: TRBD1
v_gene: TRBV7-9
j_gene: TRBJ1-5
abundance: many
CDR3aa: CASSPDRGENQPQHF
CDR3nt: TGTGCCAGCAGTCCGGACAGGGGGGAAAATCAGCCCCAGCATTTT

len: 14
d_gene: -
v_gene: TRBV20-1
j_gene: TRBJ1-6
abundance: few
CDR3aa: CSATSTEYNSPLHF
CDR3nt: TGCAGTGCTACCTCGACAGAGTATAATTCACCCCTCCACTTT

len: 11
d_gene: -
v_gene: TRBV5-1
j_gene: TRBJ2-1
abundance: many
CDR3aa: CASSAAYEQFF
CDR3nt: TGCGCCAGCAGCGCCGCGTATGAGCAGTTCTTC

len: 15
d_gene: -
v_gene: TRBV24-1
j_gene: TRBJ2-1
abundance: few
CDR3aa: CATSKNSGDLNEQFF
CDR3nt: TGTGCCACCAGTAAGAATAGCGGAGACCTCAATGAGCAGTTCTTC

len: 15
d_gene: TRBD1
v_gene: TRBV7-9
j_gene: TRBJ2-3
abundance: few
CDR3aa: CASSNRDRVTDTQYF
CDR3nt: TGTGCCAGCAGCAACCGGGACAGGGTCACAGATACGCAGTATTTT

len: 14
d_gene: -
v_gene: TRBV29-1
j_gene: TRBJ2-1
abundance: few
CDR3aa: CSVNLGGGHNEQFF
CDR3nt: TGCAGCGTTAATTTGGGAGGGGGCCACAATGAGCAGTTCTTC

len: 12
d_gene: -
v_gene: TRBV3-1
j_gene: TRBJ2-3
abundance: -
CDR3aa: CASSHVGDTQYF
CDR3nt: TGTGCCAGCAGCCATGTAGGGGATACGCAGTATTTT

len: 14
d_gene: -
v_gene: TRBV28
j_gene: TRBJ2-2
abundance: few
CDR3aa: CASRRQQGSFKLFF
CDR3nt: TGTGCCAGCCGTCGTCAACAGGGTTCTTTTAAGCTGTTTTTT

len: 13
d_gene: TRBD1
v_gene: TRBV12-3/TRBV12-4
j_gene: TRBJ2-1
abundance: many
CDR3aa: CASRPGQGTEQFF
CDR3nt: TGTGCCAGCAGACCAGGACAGGGGACTGAGCAGTTCTTC

len: 12
d_gene: -
v_gene: TRBV20-1
j_gene: TRBJ2-1
abundance: few
CDR3aa: CSAGTTPGEQFF
CDR3nt: TGCAGTGCTGGCACTACCCCCGGCGAGCAGTTCTTC

len: 16
d_gene: -
v_gene: TRBV29-1
j_gene: TRBJ2-7
abundance: few
CDR3aa: CSVEVWRGTDSYEQYF
CDR3nt: TGCAGCGTTGAGGTTTGGCGGGGAACGGATTCCTACGAGCAGTACTTC

len: 14
d_gene: -
v_gene: TRBV11-3
j_gene: TRBJ1-2
abundance: few
CDR3aa: CASSLGGPVYGYTF
CDR3nt: TGTGCCAGCAGCCTCGGGGGCCCCGTCTATGGCTACACCTTC

len: 16
d_gene: TRBD2
v_gene: TRBV12-3/TRBV12-4
j_gene: TRBJ2-2
abundance: many
CDR3aa: CASSPQLAGGTGELFF
CDR3nt: TGTGCCAGCAGCCCTCAACTAGCGGGAGGAACCGGGGAGCTGTTTTTT